This T cell receptor (beta chain) was identified in a study of CXCR3-negative and CXCR3-positive naive CD8 T cells. The wider study: With about 1.5 +/- 0.3 million reads per library, the TRB reads numbered about 135 million in total.

On this clonotype itself: Its antigen is not identified.

Broader study findings: Hydrophobicity of TRB CDR3s was greater in CXCR3-positive naive cells than in CXCR3-negative naive cells.

Triplicates of 300,000 cells were sorted from each CD8+ T cell subset. Identification of naive CD8+ T cells rested on CD45RO-CCR7+CD27+CD95- status. Via 5' RACE with UMI labels, TRB cDNA libraries were prepared. TCRdb re-called the 5' RACE reads and gives one entry per CDR3 protein, without DNA. The ten most abundant clones cover approximately 0.37% of a sample with roughly 100,000 distinct CDR3 sequences. The CDR3 is made up of 17 amino acids. Germline V CDR1 and CDR2: SGHTA, FQGNSA. Sequenced sample: naive CXCR3+ CD8+ T cells from blood. Described subset: CD45RO-CCR7+CD27+CD95- naive CD8+ T cells expressing CXCR3 (TNR3+). The source of this sequence is a human donor in good health. Some clones in this sample may be carry-over from other donors' samples. The V and J genes are TRBV7-2 and TRBJ2-1; the TRBD1 assignment by TCRdb is unverifiable without DNA. The CDR3 protein is CASSASFGAGVYREQFF.